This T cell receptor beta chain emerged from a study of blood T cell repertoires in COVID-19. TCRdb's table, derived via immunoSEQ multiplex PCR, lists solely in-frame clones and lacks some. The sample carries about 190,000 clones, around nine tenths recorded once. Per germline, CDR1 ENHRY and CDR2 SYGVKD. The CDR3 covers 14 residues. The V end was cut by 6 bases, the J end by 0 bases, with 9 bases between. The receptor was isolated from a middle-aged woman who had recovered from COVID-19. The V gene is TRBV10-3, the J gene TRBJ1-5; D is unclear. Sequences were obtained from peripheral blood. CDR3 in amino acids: CAISNGGSNQPQHF. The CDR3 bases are TGTGCCATCAGCAACGGAGGTAGCAATCAGCCCCAGCATTTT.